This T cell receptor beta chain came from a study of blood T cell repertoires in COVID-19. Turning to the study itself: PBMCs, B-cell-depleted T cells, or T cells provided the cDNA or gDNA that made up the material.

This clone was counted between two and nine times. Everyone who took part was roughly 18 to 89 years old, and they came from 24 US areas. Cohort placement rested on clinical history that participants reported themselves. Clones were sequenced by immunoSEQ multiplex PCR, and TCRdb holds only the in-frame ones, with some missing. The table includes over 350,000 clones, nearly 90% detected once. The CDR3 contains 13 residues. V lost 7 bases and J lost 1; bases outside the gene matches: 3. Germline V lookup: CDR1 MNHEY, CDR2 SVGAGI. Input material: PBMCs or T cells enriched from blood (not recorded which). The rearrangement uses TRBV6-5 and TRBJ2-5, with TRBD2 identical over 7 bases. This TCR came from a woman between 18 and 30 years old with acute COVID-19. The CDR3 sequence is CASTRTSQETQYF. Written as DNA, the CDR3 is TGTGCCAGCACCAGGACTAGCCAAGAGACCCAGTACTTC.